These 7 T cell receptor beta chains were all obtained from the same sample, sequenced in a study of CD8+ T cells in alopecia areata (dated by TCRdb to about 2018). The library was built by means of the immunoSEQ multiplex PCR assay. RNA was extracted from all samples and reverse transcribed into cDNA as template for TCR sequencing. In its TCRdb copy, this immuneACCESS table keeps in-frame sequences only and misses some clones. Where compared with another copy, unresolved V genes explain less than half of these, and the others have no known cause. Within this sample are approximately 200,000 clones, with more than 55% of them counted one time only. The ten biggest clones cover approximately 3.3% of the sample. The time point label of this sample denotes: roughly 27 days on oral tofacitinib. Interpreted using the paper, the treatment or condition label stands for: oral pan-JAK inhibitor, 5-10 mg twice daily.

The sample consisted of CD4+ T cells sorted from blood, taken at week 4, from a patient treated with tofacitinib. The receptors come from a human donor with alopecia areata.

The chain is built from TRBV5-1 and TRBJ1-2; no firm D call. V was clipped by 5 bases and J by 7 bases, with 15 bases between them. CDR3 length: 13 amino acids. Germline assignment: CDR1 SGHRS and CDR2 YFSETQ. As DNA, the CDR3 is TGCGCCAGCAGTTTCAACAGTGTTTCTGGCTACACCTTC. This codes for CASSFNSVSGYTF.

This clone was seen only a few times. The rearrangement joins TRBV4-3 to TRBJ2-3; D gene ambiguous. CDR1 LGHNA and CDR2 YSLEER come from the germline V gene. This CDR3 has 14 residues. Deletions cut 1 base from V and 3 bases from J, with 8 bases between. CDR3 loop: CASSQVPGTDTQYF. For the CDR3, the DNA is TGCGCCAGCAGCCAAGTCCCCGGGACAGATACGCAGTATTTT.

The chain couples TRBV18 to TRBJ1-2, with D perhaps matching TRBD1 (6 bases). V was clipped by 1 base and J by 6 bases, with 9 bases between them. Per the germline V gene, CDR1 is KGHSH and CDR2 is LQKENI. The CDR3 is 13 residues long. CDR3 bases: TGTGCCAGCTCACCACAACAGGGTGATGGCTACACCTTC. Protein product: CASSPQQGDGYTF.

The chain is built from TRBV23-1 and TRBJ1-2; unclear D gene. TRBV23-1 carries the ORF label, with uncertain function. Trimming removed 1 base at V and 5 bases at J, with 11 bases between. The length of the CDR3 is 14 residues. The CDR3 protein is CASSQYGLWYGYTF. For the CDR3, the DNA is TGCGCCAGCAGTCAATACGGTCTTTGGTATGGCTACACCTTC.

This clone was counted between two and nine times. CDR3: CAWSSRRGTQYF. The DNA of the CDR3 is TGTGCCTGGAGTAGCCGGCGGGGGACCCAGTACTTC. The rearrangement joins TRBV30 to TRBJ2-5, with D possibly matching TRBD2 (6 bases). V shed 2 bases and J shed 7 bases, with 11 bases lying between them. Germline assignment: CDR1 GTSNPN and CDR2 SVGIG (reference sequence). The CDR3 is 12 residues long.

This chain joins TRBV7-9 and TRBJ2-7; TRBD1 aligns across 10 bases. This CDR3 region has 14 residues. CDR1 is SEHNR, CDR2 FQNEAQ, per germline (reference sequence). Trimming at V came to 5 bases and at J to 5 bases, leaving 6 bases not matched to a gene. The CDR3 reads CASSGTGASDEQYF. DNA for the CDR3: TGTGCCAGCAGCGGGACAGGGGCCTCGGACGAGCAGTACTTC.

A few counts support this clone. V gene TRBV5-1 combines with J gene TRBJ2-2, with unresolved D. Germline lookup yields CDR1 SGHRS and CDR2 YFSETQ. CDR3 length: 15 residues. V lost 4 bases to trimming and J lost 0 bases, with 10 bases between them. CDR3: CASSLRRSNTGELFF. CDR3 DNA sequence: TGCGCCAGCAGCCTTCGGAGATCGAACACCGGGGAGCTGTTTTTT.